The text below deals with one TCR beta chain. Its specificity is not known. The data derive from a study of beta chain features in type 1 diabetes. Study findings and constraints: No resolution was reached here on whether HLA type influences TCRB rearrangement. Lower insertion and higher deletion counts appeared at VDJ junctions in type 1 diabetes patients.

Expressed TCRB transcripts were sequenced after all isolated RNA was converted to cDNA. TCRdb keeps only in-frame clones here, not all; method: immunoSEQ multiplex PCR. The table lists 350,000 or so clones, roughly a fifth of them singletons. Germline CDR1 LGHNT, CDR2 FRNRAP. The CDR3 has 14 amino acids. Deletions cut 2 bases from V and 8 bases from J, with 13 bases between. Each donor gave one heparinised blood draw averaging around 0.12 L. Sequencing used naive CD4+ T cells from blood. J is TRBJ1-5 and V is TRBV12-5; perhaps TRBD1 as D (5 bases). This sequence originates from a woman under 30 in good health. CDR3 residues: CASGLMGGYEPQHF. The CDR3 DNA reads as TGTGCTAGTGGTTTGATGGGGGGGTACGAGCCCCAGCATTTT.